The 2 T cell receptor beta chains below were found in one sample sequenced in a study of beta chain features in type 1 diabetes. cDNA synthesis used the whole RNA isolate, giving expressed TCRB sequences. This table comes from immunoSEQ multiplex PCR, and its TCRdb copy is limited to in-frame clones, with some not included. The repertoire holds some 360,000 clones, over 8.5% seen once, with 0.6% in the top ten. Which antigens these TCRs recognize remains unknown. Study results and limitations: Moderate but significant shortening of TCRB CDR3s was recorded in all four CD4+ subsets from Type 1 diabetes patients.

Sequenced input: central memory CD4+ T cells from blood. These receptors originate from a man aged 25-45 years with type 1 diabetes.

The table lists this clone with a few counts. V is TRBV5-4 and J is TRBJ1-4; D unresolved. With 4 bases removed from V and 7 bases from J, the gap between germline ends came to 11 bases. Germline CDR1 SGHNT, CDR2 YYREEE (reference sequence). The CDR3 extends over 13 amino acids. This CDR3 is CASSRDATEKLFF. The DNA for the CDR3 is TGTGCCAGCAGCCGGGATGCAACTGAAAAACTGTTTTTT.

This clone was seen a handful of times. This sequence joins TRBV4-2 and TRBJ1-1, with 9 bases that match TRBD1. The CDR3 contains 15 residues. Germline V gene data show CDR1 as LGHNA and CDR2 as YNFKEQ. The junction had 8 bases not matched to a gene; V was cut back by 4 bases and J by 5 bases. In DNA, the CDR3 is TGTGCCAGCAGCCGGACAGGACAGGGGAGGACTGAAGCTTTCTTT. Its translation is CASSRTGQGRTEAFF.